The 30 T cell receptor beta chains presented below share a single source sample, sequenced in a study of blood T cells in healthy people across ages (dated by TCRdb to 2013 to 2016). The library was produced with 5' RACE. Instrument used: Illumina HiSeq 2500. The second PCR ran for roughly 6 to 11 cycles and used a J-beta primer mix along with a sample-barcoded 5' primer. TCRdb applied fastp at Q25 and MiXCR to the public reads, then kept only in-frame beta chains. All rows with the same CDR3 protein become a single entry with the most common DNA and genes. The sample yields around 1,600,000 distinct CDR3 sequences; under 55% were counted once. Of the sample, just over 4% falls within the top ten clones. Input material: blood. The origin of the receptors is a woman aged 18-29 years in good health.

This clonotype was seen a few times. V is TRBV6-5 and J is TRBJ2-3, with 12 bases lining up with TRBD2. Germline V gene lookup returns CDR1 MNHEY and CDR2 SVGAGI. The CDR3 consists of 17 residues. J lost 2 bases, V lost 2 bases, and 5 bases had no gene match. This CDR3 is CASSYPGTSGSTDTQYF. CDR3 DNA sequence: TGTGCCAGCAGTTACCCCGGGACTAGCGGGTCCACAGATACGCAGTATTTT.

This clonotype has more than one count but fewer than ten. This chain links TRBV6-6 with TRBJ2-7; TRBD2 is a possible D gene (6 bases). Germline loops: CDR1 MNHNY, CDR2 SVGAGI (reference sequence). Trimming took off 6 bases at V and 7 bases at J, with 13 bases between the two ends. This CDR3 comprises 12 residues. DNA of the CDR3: TGTGCCAGCAGACCCGGGACTGGAGAGCAGTACTTC. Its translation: CASRPGTGEQYF.

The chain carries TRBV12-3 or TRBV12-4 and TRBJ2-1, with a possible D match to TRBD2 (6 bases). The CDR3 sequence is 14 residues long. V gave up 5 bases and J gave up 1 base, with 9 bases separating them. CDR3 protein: CASSRELSYNEQFF. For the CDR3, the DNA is TGTGCCAGCAGTCGGGAGTTGTCCTACAATGAGCAGTTCTTC.

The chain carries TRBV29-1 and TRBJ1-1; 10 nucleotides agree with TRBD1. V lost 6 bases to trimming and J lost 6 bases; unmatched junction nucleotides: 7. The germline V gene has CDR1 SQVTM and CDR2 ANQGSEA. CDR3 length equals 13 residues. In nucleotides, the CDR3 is TGCAGCGTGGGGACAGGGGAATGGTCTGAAGCTTTCTTT. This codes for CSVGTGEWSEAFF.

The CDR3 sequence is CASSSRQGLYEQYF. CDR3 bases: TGTGCCAGCAGTTCCAGACAGGGTTTGTACGAGCAGTACTTC. The chain uses TRBV28 and TRBJ2-7; 7 positions match TRBD1. The CDR3 is made up of 14 amino acids. V lost 4 bases and J lost 4; bases outside the gene matches: 7. The V gene's germline CDR1 is MDHEN and CDR2 SYDVKM.

The CDR3 region is CASSKKGKRREQSDTQYF. DNA for the CDR3: TGTGCCAGCAGCAAAAAGGGGAAACGACGGGAGCAGTCAGATACGCAGTATTTT. The rearrangement links TRBV21-1 to TRBJ2-3; the table's D gene call, TRBD2, was not cross checked with the DNA. TRBV21-1 is termed a pseudogene. This CDR3 spans 18 amino acids.

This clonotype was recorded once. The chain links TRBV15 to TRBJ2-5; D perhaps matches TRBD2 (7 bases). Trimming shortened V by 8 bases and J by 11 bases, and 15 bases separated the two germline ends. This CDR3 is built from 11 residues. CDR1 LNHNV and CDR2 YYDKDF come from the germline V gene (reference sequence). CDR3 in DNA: TGTGCCACCGGGGGGGACAATGAGCAGTACTTC. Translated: CATGGDNEQYF.

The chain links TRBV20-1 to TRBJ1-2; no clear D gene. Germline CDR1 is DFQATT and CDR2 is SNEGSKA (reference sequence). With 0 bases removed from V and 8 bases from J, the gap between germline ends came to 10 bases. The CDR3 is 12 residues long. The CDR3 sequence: CSARDGEAGYTF. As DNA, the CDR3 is TGCAGTGCTAGAGATGGGGAGGCGGGCTACACCTTC.

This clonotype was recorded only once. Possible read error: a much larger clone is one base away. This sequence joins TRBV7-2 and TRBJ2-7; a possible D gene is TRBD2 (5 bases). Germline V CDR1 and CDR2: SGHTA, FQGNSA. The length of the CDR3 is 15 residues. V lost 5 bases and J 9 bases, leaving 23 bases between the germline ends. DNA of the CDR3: TGTGCCAGCAGCGTAGAGGGTGGATACTTACGTGTGCAGTACTTC. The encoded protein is CASSVEGGYLRVQYF.

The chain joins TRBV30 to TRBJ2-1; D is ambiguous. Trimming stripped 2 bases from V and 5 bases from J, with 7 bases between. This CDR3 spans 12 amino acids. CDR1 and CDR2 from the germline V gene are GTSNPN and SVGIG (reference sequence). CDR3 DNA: TGTGCCTGGAGTAGGGCACACAATGAGCAGTTCTTC. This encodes CAWSRAHNEQFF.

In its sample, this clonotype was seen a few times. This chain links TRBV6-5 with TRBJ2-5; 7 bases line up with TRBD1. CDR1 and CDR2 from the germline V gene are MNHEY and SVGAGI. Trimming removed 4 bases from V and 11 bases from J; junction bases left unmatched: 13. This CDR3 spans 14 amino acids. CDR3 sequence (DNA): TGTGCCAGCAGTTTCGACAGGGTATCCAATGAGCAGTACTTC. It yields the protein CASSFDRVSNEQYF.

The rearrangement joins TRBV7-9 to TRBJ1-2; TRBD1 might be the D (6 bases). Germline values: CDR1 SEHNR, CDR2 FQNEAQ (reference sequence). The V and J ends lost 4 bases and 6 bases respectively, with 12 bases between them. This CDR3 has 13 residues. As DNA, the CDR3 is TGTGCCAGCAGCTCCTCGTCAGGGGATGGCTACACCTTC. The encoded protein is CASSSSSGDGYTF. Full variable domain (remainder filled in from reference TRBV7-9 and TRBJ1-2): DTGVSQNPRHKITKRGQNVTFRCDPISEHNRLYWYRQTLGQGPEFLTYFQNEAQLEKSRLLSDRFSAERPKGSFSTLEIQRTEQGDSAMYLCASSSSSGDGYTFGSGTRLTVV.

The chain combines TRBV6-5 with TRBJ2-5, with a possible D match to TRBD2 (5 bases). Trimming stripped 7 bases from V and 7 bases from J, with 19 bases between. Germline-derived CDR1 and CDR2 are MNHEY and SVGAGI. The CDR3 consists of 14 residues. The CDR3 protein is CASTPGKGRGTQYF. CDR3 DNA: TGTGCCAGCACCCCGGGGAAAGGGAGAGGGACCCAGTACTTC.

The CDR3 sequence: CASSQEAGRAQYF. DNA for the CDR3: TGCGCCAGCAGCCAAGAGGCTGGGCGCGCGCAGTACTTC. V usage is TRBV4-3 and J usage is TRBJ2-5; D is unresolved. The CDR3 has 13 residues. Trimming took off 0 bases at V and 11 bases at J, with 13 bases between the two ends. CDR1 and CDR2 (germline): LGHNA, YSLEER.

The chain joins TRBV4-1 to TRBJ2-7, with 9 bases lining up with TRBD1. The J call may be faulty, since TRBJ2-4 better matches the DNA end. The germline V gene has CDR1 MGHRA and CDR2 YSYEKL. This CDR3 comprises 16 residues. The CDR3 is CASSQHGTGFGDIQYF. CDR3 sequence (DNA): TGCGCCAGCAGCCAACACGGGACAGGGTTTGGGGACATTCAGTACTTC.

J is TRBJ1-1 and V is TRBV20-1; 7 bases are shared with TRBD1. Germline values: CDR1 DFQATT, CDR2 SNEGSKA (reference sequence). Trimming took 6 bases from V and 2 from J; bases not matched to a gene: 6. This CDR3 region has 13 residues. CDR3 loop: CSAEEGANTEAFF. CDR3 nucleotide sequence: TGCAGTGCCGAAGAGGGGGCCAACACTGAAGCTTTCTTT.

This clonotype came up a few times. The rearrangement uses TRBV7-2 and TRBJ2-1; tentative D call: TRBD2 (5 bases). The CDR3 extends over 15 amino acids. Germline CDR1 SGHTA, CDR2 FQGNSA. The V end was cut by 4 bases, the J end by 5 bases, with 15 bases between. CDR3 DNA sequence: TGTGCCAGCAGCTCCAAGGCCGGGGTGAACAATGAGCAGTTCTTC. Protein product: CASSSKAGVNNEQFF.

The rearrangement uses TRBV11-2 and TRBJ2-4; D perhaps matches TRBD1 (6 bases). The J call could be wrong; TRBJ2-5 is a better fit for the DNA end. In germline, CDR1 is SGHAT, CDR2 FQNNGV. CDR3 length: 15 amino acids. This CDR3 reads CASNEWDKPRETQYF. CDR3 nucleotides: TGTGCCAGCAACGAATGGGACAAACCCCGGGAGACCCAGTACTTC.

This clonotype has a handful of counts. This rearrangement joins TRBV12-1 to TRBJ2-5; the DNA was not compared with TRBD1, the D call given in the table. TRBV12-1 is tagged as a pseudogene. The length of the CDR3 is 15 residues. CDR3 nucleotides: TGTGCCAGCAGCTTTGACAAGGGGCAGCTAGAGACCCAGTACTTC. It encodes CASSFDKGQLETQYF.

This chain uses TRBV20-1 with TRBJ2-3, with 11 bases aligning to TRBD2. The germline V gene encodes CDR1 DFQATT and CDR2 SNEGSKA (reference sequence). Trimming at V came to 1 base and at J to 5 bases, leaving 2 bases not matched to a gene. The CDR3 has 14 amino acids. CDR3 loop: CSARGSGGEDTQYF. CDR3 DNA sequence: TGCAGTGCTAGAGGTAGCGGGGGGGAAGATACGCAGTATTTT.

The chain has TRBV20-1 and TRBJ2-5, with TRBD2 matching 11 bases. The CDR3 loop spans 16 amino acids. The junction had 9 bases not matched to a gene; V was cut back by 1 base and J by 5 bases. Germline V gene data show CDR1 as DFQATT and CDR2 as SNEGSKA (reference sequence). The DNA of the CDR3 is TGCAGTGCTAGAGTGTTAGCGGGGGGGCCACTTGAGACCCAGTACTTC. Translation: CSARVLAGGPLETQYF.

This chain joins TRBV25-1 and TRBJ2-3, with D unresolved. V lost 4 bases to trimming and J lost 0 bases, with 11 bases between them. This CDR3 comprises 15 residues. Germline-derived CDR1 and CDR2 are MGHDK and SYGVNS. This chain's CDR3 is CASSAALISTDTQYF. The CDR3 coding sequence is TGTGCCAGCAGTGCTGCCCTGATTAGCACAGATACGCAGTATTTT.

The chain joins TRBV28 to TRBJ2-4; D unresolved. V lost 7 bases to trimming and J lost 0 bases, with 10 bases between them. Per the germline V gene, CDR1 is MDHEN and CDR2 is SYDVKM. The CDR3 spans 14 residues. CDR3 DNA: TGTGCCAGCACCCAGTGGGGAGCCAAAAACATTCAGTACTTC. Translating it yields CASTQWGAKNIQYF.

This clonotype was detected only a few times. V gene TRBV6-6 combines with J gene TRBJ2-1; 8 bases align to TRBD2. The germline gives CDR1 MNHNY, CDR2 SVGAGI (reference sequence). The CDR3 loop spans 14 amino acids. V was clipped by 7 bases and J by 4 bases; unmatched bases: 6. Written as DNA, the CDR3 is TGTGCCAGCAAAACCGGGACTAGTTACAATGAGCAGTTCTTC. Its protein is CASKTGTSYNEQFF.

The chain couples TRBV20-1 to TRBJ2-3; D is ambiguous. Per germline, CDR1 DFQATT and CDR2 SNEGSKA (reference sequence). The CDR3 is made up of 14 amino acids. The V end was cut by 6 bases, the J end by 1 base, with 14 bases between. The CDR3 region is CSAPLSKGTDTQYF. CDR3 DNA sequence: TGCAGTGCCCCTCTTTCAAAGGGCACAGATACGCAGTATTTT.

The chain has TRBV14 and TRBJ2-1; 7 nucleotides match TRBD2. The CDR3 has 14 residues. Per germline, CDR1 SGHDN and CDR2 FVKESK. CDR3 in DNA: TGTGCACTGGGGAGGGGAGGGCCCTACAATGAGCAGTTCTTC. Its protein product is CALGRGGPYNEQFF. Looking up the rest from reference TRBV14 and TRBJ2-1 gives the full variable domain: EAGVTQFPSHSVIEKGQTVTLRCDPISGHDNLYWYRRVMGKEIKFLLHFVKESKQDESGMPNNRFLAERTGGTYSTLKVQPAELEDSGVYFCALGRGGPYNEQFFGPGTRLTVL.

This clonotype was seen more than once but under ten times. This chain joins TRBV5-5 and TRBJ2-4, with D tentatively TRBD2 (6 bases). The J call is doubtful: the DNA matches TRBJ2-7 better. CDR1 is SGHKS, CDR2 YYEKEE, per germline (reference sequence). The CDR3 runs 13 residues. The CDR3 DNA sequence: TGTGCCAGCAGCTTCGCCCGGGAGTACGAGCAGTACTTC. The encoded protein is CASSFAREYEQYF.

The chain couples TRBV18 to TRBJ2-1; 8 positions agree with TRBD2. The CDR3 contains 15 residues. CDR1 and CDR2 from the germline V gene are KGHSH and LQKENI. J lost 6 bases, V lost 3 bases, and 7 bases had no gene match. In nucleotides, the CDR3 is TGTGCCAGCTCACCGAAAAGCGGGAGTGGCAATGAGCAGTTCTTC. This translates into CASSPKSGSGNEQFF.

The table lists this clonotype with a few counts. The CDR3, as DNA: TGTGCCAGCCTGTCCTACAATGAGCAGTACTTC. Its translation: CASLSYNEQYF. The genes are TRBV6-6 and TRBJ2-1; D is ambiguous. The last part of the DNA fits TRBJ2-7 better; the J call may be wrong. The CDR3 covers 11 residues. CDR1 and CDR2 (germline): MNHNY, SVGAGI (reference sequence).

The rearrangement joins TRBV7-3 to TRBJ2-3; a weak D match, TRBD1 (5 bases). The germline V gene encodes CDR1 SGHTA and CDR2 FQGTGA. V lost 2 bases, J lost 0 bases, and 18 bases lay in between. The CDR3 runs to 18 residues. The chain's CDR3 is CASSLDRDFQYSTDTQYF. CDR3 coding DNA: TGTGCCAGCAGCTTAGACAGAGACTTCCAATATAGCACAGATACGCAGTATTTT.